This TCR beta chain came from a study of T cell responses to AZD1222 COVID-19 vaccine. Broader study findings: Spike-specific TCR breadth and depth grew following two AZD1222 doses. Regions left unmutated in variants are reportedly the target of nearly half of spike-specific TCRs.

The CDR3 totals 14 residues. J lost 9 bases, V lost 4 bases, and 6 bases had no gene match. Germline assignment: CDR1 SGDLS and CDR2 YYNGEE. The method was immunoSEQ multiplex PCR; TCRdb's version includes in-frame clones alone and lacks a portion of them. The repertoire consists of about 97,000 clones, with about nine tenths occurring once and the leading ten covering around 1.3%. Comments on this clone: The antigen is unknown.

This rearrangement joins TRBV9 to TRBJ2-1, with 11 bases aligning to TRBD2. The receptor comes from an adult in good health. The sample in question was peripheral blood, obtained on day 0 of AZD1222 vaccination. CDR3 nucleotides: TGTGCCAGCAGCTTCCTAGCGGGGGGTGGTGAGCAGTTCTTC. Amino acids: CASSFLAGGGEQFF.